These 9 T cell receptor beta chains came from one sample sequenced in a study of identical twins. TCRdb ran MiXCR on the 5' RACE reads and lists one entry per CDR3 protein. The data contain a few hundred thousand distinct CDR3 sequences, 9% to 10% of them singletons. The sample was also linked to a second study, of yellow fever vaccine responses in identical twins.

Material: PBMCs. These receptors were obtained from a woman under 30 in good health.

This clonotype appeared many times. The gene calls are TRBV18 and TRBJ2-7; TRBD2 matches 7 bases. V gave up 0 bases and J gave up 3 bases; unmatched junction bases: 8. Germline V gene data show CDR1 as KGHSH and CDR2 as LQKENI. This CDR3 has 16 amino acids. CDR3 nucleotides: TGTGCCAGCTCACCACCAGGCAGCGGGACTTACTACGAGCAGTACTTC. Amino acids: CASSPPGSGTYYEQYF.

Only a few counts were recorded for this clonotype. This chain connects TRBV20-1 to TRBJ2-3; 8 nucleotides match TRBD1. This CDR3 region has 14 residues. With V trimmed by 6 bases and J by 4 bases, 9 bases remained unmatched. CDR1 is DFQATT and CDR2 is SNEGSKA in the germline V gene (reference sequence). CDR3 residues: CSASDRGQPDTQYF. The CDR3 nucleotides read TGCAGTGCGAGCGACAGGGGCCAGCCAGATACGCAGTATTTT.

The CDR3 reads CASSLLRGVEYEQYF. DNA of the CDR3: TGTGCCAGCAGCTTATTAAGGGGCGTCGAGTACGAGCAGTACTTC. The chain links TRBV7-9 to TRBJ2-7; a weak D match, TRBD1 (5 bases). The CDR3 sequence is 15 residues long. V lost 2 bases and J 4 bases, leaving 15 bases between the germline ends. Looked up from germline, CDR1 is SEHNR and CDR2 is FQNEAQ (reference sequence).

This clonotype was seen a few times. Here the CDR3 reads CASMTGGSYEQYF. The CDR3 DNA reads TGTGCCAGCATGACGGGCGGTTCCTACGAGCAGTACTTC. This chain connects TRBV6-6 to TRBJ2-7; D gene unclear. The CDR3 is 13 amino acids. Per germline, CDR1 MNHNY and CDR2 SVGAGI (reference sequence). V was clipped by 7 bases and J by 1 base, with 11 bases between them.

This clonotype was seen only a few times. The chain is built from TRBV7-9 and TRBJ2-3; 10 nucleotides line up with TRBD1. The CDR3 spans 15 residues. Germline V gives CDR1 SEHNR, CDR2 FQNEAQ (reference sequence). V trimming: 5 bases; J trimming: 5 bases; junction bases outside the gene matches: 7. The CDR3 DNA reads as TGTGCCAGCAGCATACCGGGACAGGGGAAAGATACGCAGTATTTT. This encodes CASSIPGQGKDTQYF.

The V gene is TRBV4-1, the J gene TRBJ2-2, with D hard to call. The CDR3 has 13 residues. Trimming took off 0 bases at V and 6 bases at J, with 5 bases between the two ends. Per the germline V gene, CDR1 is MGHRA and CDR2 is YSYEKL. The CDR3 nucleotides are TGCGCCAGCAGCCAAGATACGGCCGGGGAGCTGTTTTTT. Residues: CASSQDTAGELFF.

The chain recombines TRBV6-2 or TRBV6-3 with TRBJ1-1; D is ambiguous. The germline V gene encodes CDR1 MNHEY and CDR2 SVGEGT. The CDR3 consists of 16 residues. V was shortened by 0 bases and J by 1 base, with 12 bases between the two germline ends. As DNA, the CDR3 is TGTGCCAGCAGTTACTCGAGTACACGGGGGAACACTGAAGCTTTCTTT. This encodes CASSYSSTRGNTEAFF.

Here the CDR3 reads CSANSGTPTGELFF. In DNA form, the CDR3 reads TGCAGTGCGAACTCCGGGACTCCCACCGGGGAGCTGTTTTTT. The V call is TRBV20-1, the J call TRBJ2-2, with D possibly being TRBD2 (6 bases). Germline-derived CDR1 and CDR2 are DFQATT and SNEGSKA (reference sequence). The CDR3 runs to 14 residues. V lost 6 bases to trimming and J lost 4 bases, with 15 bases between them.

The V gene is TRBV27, the J gene TRBJ2-7; 9 bases line up with TRBD1. The CDR3 spans 15 residues. After removal of 0 bases from V and 6 bases from J, the junction contained 6 bases not matched to a gene. From germline, CDR1 is MNHEY and CDR2 SMNVEV (reference sequence). CDR3 region: CASSLSRTGGGEQYF. In DNA form, the CDR3 reads TGTGCCAGCAGTTTATCGAGAACAGGGGGCGGCGAGCAGTACTTC.